This T cell receptor beta chain was profiled in a study of cytomegalovirus exposure and HLA in healthy donors. Study findings and constraints: Later analysis suggested most CMV-associated TCR beta chains were HLA-restricted. Per a prior analysis, the majority of TCR beta V segments were productive roughly 90% or roughly 30% of the time. Published work reported that the classifier diagnosed cytomegalovirus status with high specificity and sensitivity. Among donors in an Asian-associated ancestry cluster, a later analysis reportedly found fewer N-insertions than the approximately 700-donor mean.

Primers for the PCR totalled 60 Vbeta and 13 Jbeta. Clones were sequenced by immunoSEQ multiplex PCR, and TCRdb holds only the in-frame ones, with some missing. The sample has fewer than 100,000 clones, approximately 80% seen once. Concerning this clone itself: Antigen specificity is unknown.

Germline trimming cut 4 bases from V and 0 bases from J; bases unmatched to any gene: 8. There are 18 residues in the CDR3. Per germline, CDR1 SGHDT and CDR2 YYEEEE. The source of this sequence is a man aged 35-49 years in good health and CMV-seronegative. The source material was PBMCs. The rearrangement uses TRBV5-6 and TRBJ2-3, with 13 bases identical to TRBD2. The CDR3 here is CASSKTSGGQYSTDTQYF. CDR3 sequence (DNA): TGTGCCAGCAGCAAGACTAGCGGGGGGCAATATAGCACAGATACGCAGTATTTT.